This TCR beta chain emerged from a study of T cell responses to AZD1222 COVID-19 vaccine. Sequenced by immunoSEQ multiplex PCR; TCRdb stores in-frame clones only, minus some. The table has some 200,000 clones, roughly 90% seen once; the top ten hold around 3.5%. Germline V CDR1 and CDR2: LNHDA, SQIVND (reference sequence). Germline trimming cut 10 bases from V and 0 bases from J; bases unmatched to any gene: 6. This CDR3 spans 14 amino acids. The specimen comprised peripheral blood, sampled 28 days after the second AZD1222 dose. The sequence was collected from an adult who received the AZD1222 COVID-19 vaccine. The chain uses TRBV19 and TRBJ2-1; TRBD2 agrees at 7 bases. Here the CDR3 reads CATASGNSYNEQFF. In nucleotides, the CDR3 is TGTGCCACCGCGAGCGGGAACTCCTACAATGAGCAGTTCTTC.